This TCR beta chain stems from a study of T-cell memory formation after mild COVID-19. The table lists this clonotype with a few counts. With V trimmed by 0 bases and J by 6 bases, 3 bases remained unmatched. Germline V CDR1 and CDR2: SGHRS, YFSETQ. This CDR3 is 15 amino acids long. TCRdb analysed the 5' RACE reads with MiXCR anew, one entry per CDR3 protein. Of 350,000 or so distinct CDR3 sequences listed, about 20% are singletons. The sequence derives from a man aged 18-30 years who had mild COVID-19 (a few samples of this study predate the infection). Cell type and time point are not known. Sequences were obtained from PBMCs or a T cell subset sorted from them (not recorded which). This chain links TRBV5-1 with TRBJ2-1, with TRBD2 matching over 10 bases. CDR3 sequence reads: CASSLVSGGSNEQFF. The DNA for the CDR3 is TGCGCCAGCAGCTTGGTTAGCGGGGGGTCCAATGAGCAGTTCTTC.